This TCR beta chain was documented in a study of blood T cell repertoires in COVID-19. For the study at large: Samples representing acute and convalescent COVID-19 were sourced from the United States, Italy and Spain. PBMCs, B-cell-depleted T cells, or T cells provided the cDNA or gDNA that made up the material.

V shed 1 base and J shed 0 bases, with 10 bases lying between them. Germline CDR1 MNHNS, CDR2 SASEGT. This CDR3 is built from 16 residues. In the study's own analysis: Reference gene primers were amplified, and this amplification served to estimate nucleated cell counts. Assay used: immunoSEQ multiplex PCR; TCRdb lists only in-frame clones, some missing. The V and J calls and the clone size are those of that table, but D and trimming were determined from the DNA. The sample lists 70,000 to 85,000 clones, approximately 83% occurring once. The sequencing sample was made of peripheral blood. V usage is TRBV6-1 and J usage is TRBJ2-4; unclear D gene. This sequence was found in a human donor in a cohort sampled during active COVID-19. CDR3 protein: CASSEGVQLAKNIQYF. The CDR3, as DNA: TGTGCCAGCAGTGAAGGAGTCCAACTAGCCAAAAACATTCAGTACTTC.